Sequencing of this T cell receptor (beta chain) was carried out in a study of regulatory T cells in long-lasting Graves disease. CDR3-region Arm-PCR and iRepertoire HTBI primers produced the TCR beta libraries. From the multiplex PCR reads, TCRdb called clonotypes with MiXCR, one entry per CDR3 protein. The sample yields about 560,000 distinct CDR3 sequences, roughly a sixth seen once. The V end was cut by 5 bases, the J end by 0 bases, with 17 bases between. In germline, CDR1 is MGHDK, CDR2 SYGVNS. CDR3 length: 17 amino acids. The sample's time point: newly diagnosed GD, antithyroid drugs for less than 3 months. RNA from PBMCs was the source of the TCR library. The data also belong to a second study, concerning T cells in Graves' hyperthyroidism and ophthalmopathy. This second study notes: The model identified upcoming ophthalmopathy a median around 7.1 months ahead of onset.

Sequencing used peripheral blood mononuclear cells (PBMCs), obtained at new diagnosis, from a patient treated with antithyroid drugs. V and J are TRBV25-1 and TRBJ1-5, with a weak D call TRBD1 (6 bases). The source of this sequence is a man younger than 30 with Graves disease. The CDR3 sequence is CASSKTGYPDSNQPQHF. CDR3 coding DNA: TGTGCCAGCAGTAAGACAGGATACCCCGATAGCAATCAGCCCCAGCATTTT.